These 11 T cell receptor beta chains were all obtained from the same sample, sequenced in a study of PD-1 blockade in classical Hodgkin lymphoma. Clones were read by immunoSEQ multiplex PCR, and TCRdb kept only the in-frame ones, dropping some. The repertoire holds some 60,000 clones, with roughly nine tenths as singletons. No patient escaped relapse after autologous stem cell transplantation, and brentuximab vedotin exposure varied. The sequencing here drew on peripheral blood mononuclear cells (PBMCs), taken at baseline. These receptors all come from a human donor with classical Hodgkin lymphoma.

The rearrangement links TRBV7-9 to TRBJ1-1, with D unclear. CDR1 is SEHNR and CDR2 is FQNEAQ in the germline V gene (reference sequence). V lost 5 bases to trimming and J lost 10 bases, with 11 bases between them. This CDR3 comprises 11 residues. The CDR3 sequence is CASSPKVRAFF. The CDR3 DNA sequence: TGTGCCAGCAGCCCTAAGGTGAGAGCTTTCTTT.

The CDR3 protein is CASSRDLTGGYTF. CDR3 coding DNA: TGTGCCAGCAGCCGAGATCTGACGGGGGGCTACACCTTC. The J gene is TRBJ1-2, the V gene TRBV2; D ambiguous. This CDR3 has 13 residues. V was clipped by 6 bases and J by 8 bases, with 16 bases between them. Germline V lookup: CDR1 SNHLY, CDR2 FYNNEI. The variable domain in full, with the rest retrieved from reference TRBV2 and TRBJ1-2, is EPEVTQTPSHQVTQMGQEVILRCVPISNHLYFYWYRQILGQKVEFLVSFYNNEISEKSEIFDDQFSVERPDGSNFTLKIRSTKLEDSAMYFCASSRDLTGGYTFGSGTRLTVV.

This chain links TRBV29-1 with TRBJ1-2; D uncertain. Germline V gene lookup returns CDR1 SQVTM and CDR2 ANQGSEA. The V gene lost 4 bases and the J gene lost 6 bases, with 30 bases spanning the gap. The CDR3 has 18 amino acids. Here the CDR3 reads CSVVTQYPLTEALHGYTF. In DNA form, the CDR3 reads TGCAGCGTTGTGACCCAATACCCCTTGACGGAGGCATTGCATGGCTACACCTTC.

The count of this clone is one. The chain carries TRBV2 and TRBJ2-7; 8 bases are shared with TRBD1. Germline V gives CDR1 SNHLY, CDR2 FYNNEI. CDR3 length: 15 residues. V lost 2 bases, J lost 0 bases, and 3 bases stayed unmatched. As DNA, the CDR3 is TGTGCCAGCAGTGAAAGGGACAGGCACTCCTACGAGCAGTACTTC. Residues: CASSERDRHSYEQYF.

The chain uses TRBV7-9 and TRBJ1-4; unclear D gene. CDR1 is SEHNR, CDR2 FQNEAQ, per germline (reference sequence). Trimming shortened V by 5 bases and J by 10 bases, and 11 bases separated the two germline ends. The CDR3 covers 12 residues. As DNA, the CDR3 is TGTGCCAGCAGCGCTTGGGTTGGAAAACTGTTTTTT. The encoded protein is CASSAWVGKLFF.

CDR3 DNA sequence: TGCGCCAGCAGCCCCCTCCCCCCGCGGAGGGAAGGTAATCAGCCCCAGCATTTT. This translates into CASSPLPPRREGNQPQHF. This chain links TRBV4-1 with TRBJ1-5; D is ambiguous. This CDR3 has 18 amino acids. V was pared by 4 bases and J by 4 bases, with 23 bases between. Germline CDR1 and CDR2: MGHRA and YSYEKL.

The CDR3: CASSTAHRRANYGYTF. The CDR3 bases are TGTGCCAGTAGTACCGCGCACAGACGGGCTAACTATGGCTACACCTTC. The gene calls are TRBV19 and TRBJ1-2; D remains ambiguous. Germline V lookup: CDR1 LNHDA, CDR2 SQIVND (reference sequence). This CDR3 contains 16 residues. V lost 4 bases and J lost 0, with 15 bases in between.

The chain combines TRBV19 with TRBJ2-7; the D call may be TRBD1 or TRBD2 (7 bases each). The V gene's germline CDR1 is LNHDA and CDR2 SQIVND (reference sequence). The CDR3 has 11 amino acids. Trimming pared 8 bases from V and 5 bases from J, leaving 10 bases between. CDR3 in amino acids: CASSGGDEQYF. CDR3 DNA: TGTGCCAGTTCAGGGGGGGACGAGCAGTACTTC.

The gene calls are TRBV10-1 and TRBJ2-7; 9 nucleotides match TRBD1. Germline CDR1 WNHNN, CDR2 SYGVQD (reference sequence). The CDR3 runs 13 residues. Germline trimming cut 4 bases from V and 5 bases from J; bases unmatched to any gene: 3. The CDR3, as DNA: TGCGCCAGCAGTGGGGGACAGGGTGACGAGCAGTACTTC. Its protein product is CASSGGQGDEQYF.

The chain carries TRBV19 and TRBJ1-3, with 9 bases lining up with TRBD1. Trimming removed 9 bases from V and 9 bases from J; junction bases left unmatched: 12. The CDR3 is 14 residues long. The germline V gene encodes CDR1 LNHDA and CDR2 SQIVND (reference sequence). DNA of the CDR3: TGTGCCAGCACCGTCGGACAGGGGTCCCTCACCATATATTTT. It is translated as CASTVGQGSLTIYF.

CDR3 residues: CAWSVGISNQPQHF. CDR3 DNA: TGTGCCTGGAGTGTCGGGATTAGCAATCAGCCCCAGCATTTT. The V gene is TRBV30, the J gene TRBJ1-5; D ambiguous. Germline values: CDR1 GTSNPN, CDR2 SVGIG (reference sequence). V was pared by 0 bases and J by 0 bases, with 6 bases between. CDR3 length: 14 residues.